This TCR beta chain was captured by sequencing in a study of shared clonotypes between healthy human individuals. Study in general: Plates per donor: three CD4 naive, three CD4 memory, two CD8 naive, one CD8 memory.

Assay: immunoSEQ multiplex PCR; the TCRdb copy retains only in-frame clones and omits some. The sample holds roughly 1,000,000 clones; around 78% are singletons and the top ten take about 0.52%. The CDR3 consists of 13 residues. The ends were cut back, 11 bases at V and 2 bases at J, with 16 bases in the middle. From germline, CDR1 is SNHLY and CDR2 FYNNEI. This clone has ten or more counts. This chain connects TRBV2 to TRBJ2-7; D is unresolved. The source is a man younger than 35 in good health. Some clones in this sample may be carry-over from other donors' samples. Specimen: memory CD4+ T cells from PBMCs. Subset meaning: CD45RA-negative fraction. CDR3 sequence: CAGATQSPYEQYF. CDR3 nucleotide sequence: TGTGCCGGAGCAACGCAGAGCCCCTACGAGCAGTACTTC.